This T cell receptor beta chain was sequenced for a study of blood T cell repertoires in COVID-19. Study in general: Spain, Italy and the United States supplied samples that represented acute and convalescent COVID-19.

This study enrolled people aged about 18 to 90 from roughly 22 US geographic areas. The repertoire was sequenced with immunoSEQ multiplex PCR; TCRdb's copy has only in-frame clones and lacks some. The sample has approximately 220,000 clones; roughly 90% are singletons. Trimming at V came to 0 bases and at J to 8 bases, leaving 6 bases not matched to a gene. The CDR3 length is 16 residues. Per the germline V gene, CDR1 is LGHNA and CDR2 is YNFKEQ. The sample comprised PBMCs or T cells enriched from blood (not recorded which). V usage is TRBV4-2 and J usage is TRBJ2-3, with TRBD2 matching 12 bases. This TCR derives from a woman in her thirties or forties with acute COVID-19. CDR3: CASSQDPSGGATTQYF. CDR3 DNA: TGTGCCAGCAGCCAAGATCCTAGCGGGGGGGCGACTACGCAGTATTTT.